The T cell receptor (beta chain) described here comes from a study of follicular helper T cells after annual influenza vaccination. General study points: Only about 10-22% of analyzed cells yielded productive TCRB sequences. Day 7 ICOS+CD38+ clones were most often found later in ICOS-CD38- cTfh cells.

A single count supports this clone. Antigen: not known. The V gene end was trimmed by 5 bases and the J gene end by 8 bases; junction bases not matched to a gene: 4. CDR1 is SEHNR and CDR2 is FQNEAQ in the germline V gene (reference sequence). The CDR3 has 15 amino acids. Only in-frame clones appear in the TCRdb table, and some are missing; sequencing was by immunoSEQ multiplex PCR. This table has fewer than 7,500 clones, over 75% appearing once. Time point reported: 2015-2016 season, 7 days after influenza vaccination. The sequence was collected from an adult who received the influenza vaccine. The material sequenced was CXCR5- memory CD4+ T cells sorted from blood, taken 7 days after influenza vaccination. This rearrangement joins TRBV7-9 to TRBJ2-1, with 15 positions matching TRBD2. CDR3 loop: CASSRGLAGGHEQFF. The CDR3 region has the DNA TGTGCCAGCAGCCGAGGACTAGCGGGGGGGCATGAGCAGTTCTTC.